Below are 4 T cell receptor beta chains sequenced from a single sample in a study of radiotherapy plus CTLA-4 blockade in lung cancer. Sequenced by immunoSEQ multiplex PCR; TCRdb stores in-frame clones only, minus some. The sample holds about 110,000 clones; 81% are singletons and the top ten take about 3.3%. This specimen was peripheral blood, taken from a patient treated with radiotherapy plus ipilimumab. The receptor source for this set is a human donor with non-small cell lung cancer that progressed on radiotherapy plus ipilimumab. Some clones in this sample may be carry-over from other donors' samples.

This chain links TRBV7-2 with TRBJ2-5; no clear D. Germline assignment: CDR1 SGHTA and CDR2 FQGNSA. The V end lost 3 bases, the J end lost 2 bases, and 19 bases lay between the germline ends. This CDR3 is 17 amino acids long. DNA for the CDR3: TGTGCCAGCAGCTTCGGTCCAGGTCTAACCCCACAAGAGACCCAGTACTTC. Its protein is CASSFGPGLTPQETQYF.

This clone was detected a few times. It is likely a read error, because the conserved phenylalanine at the end of the CDR3 is missing. It is unclear where the CDR3 begins or ends on the DNA, so no DNA is shown, and the CDR3 is as TCRdb lists it. The V and J genes are TRBV21-1 and TRBJ2-7. TRBV21-1 is assigned pseudogene status. The CDR3 is made up of 9 amino acids, end residues included. The CDR3: CASSADHNL.

The chain recombines TRBV7-9 with TRBJ2-7, with D possibly being TRBD1 (7 bases). Germline CDR1 reads SEHNR; CDR2 reads FQNEAQ (reference sequence). V was clipped by 2 bases and J by 1 base, with 15 bases between them. The CDR3 totals 16 residues. The chain's CDR3 is CASSLWAAGGSYEQYF. The CDR3 DNA reads as TGTGCCAGCAGCTTATGGGCGGCAGGGGGGTCCTACGAGCAGTACTTC.

The genes are TRBV30 and TRBJ1-3; perhaps TRBD1 as D (6 bases). With 3 bases removed from V and 0 bases from J, the gap between germline ends came to 9 bases. This CDR3 contains 14 residues. The germline V gene encodes CDR1 GTSNPN and CDR2 SVGIG (reference sequence). CDR3 sequence reads: CAWSIGGSGNTIYF. The CDR3 DNA sequence: TGTGCCTGGAGCATAGGGGGCTCTGGAAACACCATATATTTT.